This entry concerns a single T cell receptor (beta chain). Its antigen remains unknown. The CDR3 extends over 13 amino acids. Germline V CDR1 and CDR2: SGHNT, YYREEE (reference sequence). V gave up 4 bases and J gave up 8 bases, with 12 bases separating them. This sample is drawn from a study of post-analysis software for immune sequencing data. At the level of the study: The cohort encompassed relapsing-remitting, secondary progressive and progressive-relapsing multiple sclerosis disease courses. Overall study results and limits: Five or six TRBV segments, TRBV5-6, TRBV5-1 and TRBV20-1 among them, were found more frequent in patients than controls. Patients with multiple sclerosis recorded significantly lower normalized Chao1 diversity than controls, the study found.

Unique molecular identifiers had been added to the TCR beta cDNA libraries. cDNA molecules numbering 450,000 to 650,000 came from roughly 1.1 to 9.2 million T cells. TCRdb processed the PCR reads anew with MiXCR; each CDR3 protein has one entry. The table has more than 500,000 distinct CDR3 sequences, less than 40% seen once. Sequences were obtained from blood. V is TRBV5-4 and J is TRBJ1-4; no clear D. The origin of this receptor is a girl under 18 with multiple sclerosis. CDR3 DNA sequence: TGTGCCAGCAGCGCAGACTTAGGGGAAAAACTGTTTTTT. Translated, it gives CASSADLGEKLFF.